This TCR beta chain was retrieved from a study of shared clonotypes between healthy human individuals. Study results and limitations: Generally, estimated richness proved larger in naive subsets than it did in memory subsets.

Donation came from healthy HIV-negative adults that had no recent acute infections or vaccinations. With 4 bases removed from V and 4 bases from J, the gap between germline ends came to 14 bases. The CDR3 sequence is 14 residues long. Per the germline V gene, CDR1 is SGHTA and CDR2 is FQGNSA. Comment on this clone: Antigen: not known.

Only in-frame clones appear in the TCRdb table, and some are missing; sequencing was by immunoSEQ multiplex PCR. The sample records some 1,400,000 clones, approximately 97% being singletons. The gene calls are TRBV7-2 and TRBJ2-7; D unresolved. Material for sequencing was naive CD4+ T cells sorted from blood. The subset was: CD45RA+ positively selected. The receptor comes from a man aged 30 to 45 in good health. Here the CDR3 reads CASSYRAAGYEQYF. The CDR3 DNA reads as TGTGCCAGCAGCTATCGGGCGGCCGGATACGAGCAGTACTTC.